The rows below give T cell receptor beta chains drawn from one sample of a study of T-cell reconstitution after alpha-beta-depleted transplantation in children. TCRdb reanalysed the PCR reads using MiXCR and keeps one entry per CDR3 protein. The sample consists of more than 40,000 distinct CDR3 sequences, roughly half of them appearing once. The material sequenced was peripheral blood, taken before TCRalphabeta/CD19-depleted stem cell transplant. These receptors were collected from a boy under three years old with SCID, due to receive a stem cell transplant. Both conserved end residues are part of each CDR3. D genes are given only for firm matches. A clone size is listed for some rows: how often the clone was seen (once, few, many), or a class if it is expanded.

J: TRBJ2-3
size: few
V: TRBV5-6
D: TRBD2
CDR3: CASSPLAAREGTQYF
DNA: TGTGCCAGCAGCCCACTAGCGGCCCGGGAGGGTACGCAGTATTTT

J: TRBJ2-2
size: many
V: TRBV20-1
D: -
CDR3: CSARIGENTGELFF
DNA: TGCAGTGCTAGGATAGGGGAAAACACCGGGGAGCTGTTTTTT

J: TRBJ2-2
size: -
V: TRBV10-3
D: -
CDR3: CAISRSGNTGELFF
DNA: TGTGCCATCAGCCGCTCGGGGAACACCGGGGAGCTGTTTTTT

J: TRBJ2-7
size: -
V: TRBV12-3/TRBV12-4
D: -
CDR3: CASSPGGERDF
DNA: TGTGCCAGCAGTCCCGGCGGGGAAAGGGACTTC

J: TRBJ2-3
size: -
V: TRBV5-1
D: TRBD1
CDR3: CASSWAGGSTDTQYF
DNA: TGCGCCAGCAGCTGGGCAGGGGGCAGCACAGATACGCAGTATTTT

J: TRBJ2-5
size: few
V: TRBV20-1
D: -
CDR3: CSARDAQDPQETQYF
DNA: TGCAGTGCTAGAGATGCGCAGGACCCACAAGAGACCCAGTACTTC

J: TRBJ1-2
size: many
V: TRBV20-1
D: -
CDR3: CSASHGYTF
DNA: TGCAGTGCTTCCCATGGCTACACCTTC

J: TRBJ1-5
size: -
V: TRBV7-9
D: -
CDR3: CASSPDTGHSNQPQHF
DNA: TGTGCCAGCAGCCCCGATACAGGGCATAGCAATCAGCCCCAGCATTTT

J: TRBJ2-1
size: -
V: TRBV18
D: -
CDR3: CASSPARGEQFF
DNA: TGTGCCAGCTCACCAGCTCGGGGTGAGCAGTTCTTC

J: TRBJ1-1
size: -
V: TRBV7-2
D: -
CDR3: CATAPHAYTEAFF
DNA: TGTGCCACCGCGCCACATGCGTACACTGAAGCTTTCTTT

J: TRBJ2-7
size: many
V: TRBV27
D: TRBD1
CDR3: CASSPLDRDHEQYF
DNA: TGTGCCAGCAGTCCCCTCGACAGGGACCACGAGCAGTACTTC

J: TRBJ2-7
size: few
V: TRBV20-1
D: -
CDR3: CSARDPRSYEQYF
DNA: TGCAGTGCTAGGGACCCTCGCTCCTACGAGCAGTACTTC

J: TRBJ2-1
size: -
V: TRBV20-1
D: TRBD2
CDR3: CSAIRTSGAYNEQFF
DNA: TGCAGTGCTATACGGACTAGCGGGGCCTACAATGAGCAGTTCTTC

J: TRBJ2-7
size: few
V: TRBV10-2
D: -
CDR3: CASSDLPTEQYF
DNA: TGCGCCAGCAGTGACCTCCCGACCGAGCAGTACTTC

J: TRBJ2-5
size: few
V: TRBV9
D: TRBD2
CDR3: CASSVGNGGVETQYF
DNA: TGTGCCAGCAGCGTAGGAAACGGGGGGGTAGAGACCCAGTACTTC

J: TRBJ1-5
size: -
V: TRBV24-1
D: -
CDR3: CATSSGQGAQPQHF
DNA: TGTGCCACGTCCTCGGGGCAGGGAGCACAGCCCCAGCATTTT

J: TRBJ2-3
size: few
V: TRBV10-1
D: -
CDR3: CASSRDSRADTQYF
DNA: TGCGCCAGCAGCCGGGACTCAAGGGCAGATACGCAGTATTTT

J: TRBJ2-1
size: -
V: TRBV7-3
D: -
CDR3: CASSLRGQGEQFF
DNA: TGTGCCAGCAGCTTAAGGGGGCAGGGTGAGCAGTTCTTC

J: TRBJ1-2
size: few
V: TRBV12-3/TRBV12-4
D: -
CDR3: CASSSLYGYTF
DNA: TGTGCCAGCAGTTCCCTCTATGGCTACACCTTC

J: TRBJ2-5
size: -
V: TRBV2
D: TRBD1
CDR3: CASSDWDRYQETQYF
DNA: TGTGCCAGCAGTGATTGGGACAGGTACCAAGAGACCCAGTACTTC

J: TRBJ2-5
size: few
V: TRBV4-2
D: -
CDR3: CASSQVGLGIQETQYF
DNA: TGTGCCAGCAGCCAAGTAGGGTTGGGAATACAAGAGACCCAGTACTTC

J: TRBJ2-3
size: -
V: TRBV5-1
D: -
CDR3: CASSPGLQSTDTQYF
DNA: TGCGCCAGCAGCCCCGGACTCCAAAGCACAGATACGCAGTATTTT

J: TRBJ2-3
size: -
V: TRBV6-4
D: TRBD2
CDR3: CASRSDGGASDTQYF
DNA: TGTGCCAGCAGATCGGACGGGGGGGCCTCAGATACGCAGTATTTT

J: TRBJ2-1
size: once
V: TRBV20-1
D: -
CDR3: CSARVGSGYNEQFF
DNA: TGCAGTGCTAGGGTGGGTAGCGGCTACAATGAGCAGTTCTTC

J: TRBJ1-2
size: -
V: TRBV12-3/TRBV12-4
D: TRBD1
CDR3: CASSLSDRGLGYTF
DNA: TGTGCCAGCAGTTTGTCAGACAGGGGGCTGGGCTACACCTTC

J: TRBJ1-1
size: -
V: TRBV7-3
D: -
CDR3: CASSLTGDAEAFF
DNA: TGTGCCAGCAGCTTAACAGGGGACGCTGAAGCTTTCTTT

J: TRBJ2-5
size: -
V: TRBV10-3
D: -
CDR3: CAISNRRDSQETQYF
DNA: TGTGCCATCAGTAACAGGAGGGACAGCCAAGAGACCCAGTACTTC

J: TRBJ1-2
size: -
V: TRBV7-6
D: -
CDR3: CASSLAEGTSGYTF
DNA: TGTGCCAGCAGCTTAGCGGAGGGGACTTCTGGCTACACCTTC

J: TRBJ2-7
size: -
V: TRBV5-8
D: TRBD2
CDR3: CATSPLGRGASYEQYF
DNA: TGTGCCACCAGCCCCCTAGGGCGGGGGGCCTCCTACGAGCAGTACTTC

J: TRBJ2-1
size: -
V: TRBV20-1
D: -
CDR3: CSAPRSFYNEQFF
DNA: TGCAGTGCCCCGCGGAGCTTCTACAATGAGCAGTTCTTC